This T cell receptor (beta chain) appears in the sequencing data of a study of shared clonotypes between healthy human individuals. V was shortened by 7 bases and J by 1 base, with 17 bases between the two germline ends. The CDR3 runs to 16 residues. Per germline, CDR1 MDHEN and CDR2 SYDVKM. On sorted subsets, replicate PCRs used 150 to 250 ng DNA, or 30,000 or so T cell genomes. Data came from immunoSEQ multiplex PCR; TCRdb stores just in-frame clones and leaves some out. The sample yields around 1.6 million clones, 95% to 99% seen once. The material sequenced was naive CD4+ T cells sorted from blood. Subset noted: CD45RA+ positively selected. This TCR came from a man aged 25-40 years in good health. This chain links TRBV28 with TRBJ1-3, with D possibly matching TRBD1 (6 bases). The CDR3 coding sequence is TGTGCCAGCACCCTACAGGGAGTGGATTCTGGAAACACCATATATTTT. Its protein is CASTLQGVDSGNTIYF.